What follows are 24 T cell receptor beta chains derived from one specimen sequenced in a study of CD8 T cells in ankylosing spondylitis (dated by TCRdb to 2016 to 2017). Library preparation employed 5' RACE. Data came from an Illumina HiSeq 2500. Using fastp at Q25 and MiXCR, TCRdb reprocessed the public reads and kept productive beta chains. When rows share a CDR3 protein, they turn into one entry using the most common DNA and genes. The sample records some 95,000 distinct CDR3 sequences, 8.5% to 9% of which are singletons. Roughly 5.6% of the sample is held by the ten biggest clonotypes. The sequencing sample was made of blood, either unsorted or a sorted T cell fraction (not recorded which). Receptors originate from a male donor with ankylosing spondylitis or in good health (not recorded which).

This clonotype was seen at least ten times. As DNA, the CDR3 is TGTGCCAGCAGTTTTCGACAGGGGGGAACTGAAGCTTTCTTT. Translating gives CASSFRQGGTEAFF. The gene calls are TRBV7-2 and TRBJ1-1, with TRBD1 identical over 9 bases. This CDR3 has 14 amino acids. Trimming took 6 bases from V and 5 from J; bases not matched to a gene: 7. Germline V lookup: CDR1 SGHTA, CDR2 FQGNSA.

This clonotype was recorded at least ten times. V usage is TRBV12-3 or TRBV12-4 and J usage is TRBJ2-3, with 8 bases fitting TRBD2. The V segment lost 3 bases and the J segment 4 bases; nucleotides outside the gene matches: 12. The CDR3 sequence is 17 residues long. The CDR3 region has the DNA TGTGCCAGCAGTTTTTTCCGGGGGGGCGCCCCGGCAGATACGCAGTATTTT. Protein product: CASSFFRGGAPADTQYF.

This clonotype was found many times. The V and J genes are TRBV9 and TRBJ1-1; a possible D gene is TRBD1 (6 bases). The CDR3 has 14 amino acids. The V and J ends lost 3 bases and 2 bases respectively, with 11 bases between them. Germline CDR1 SGDLS, CDR2 YYNGEE. The CDR3 protein is CASSASTGNTEAFF. The CDR3 DNA reads as TGTGCCAGCAGCGCATCGACAGGCAACACTGAAGCTTTCTTT.

This clonotype was seen a handful of times. This chain uses TRBV7-9 with TRBJ2-7; D gene ambiguous. The CDR3 consists of 15 residues. The V end was cut by 1 base, the J end by 2 bases, with 12 bases between. CDR1 is SEHNR, CDR2 FQNEAQ, per germline (reference sequence). The CDR3 DNA follows: TGTGCCAGCAGCTTAGTGGACGGCGGCGCCTACGAGCAGTACTTC. It translates to CASSLVDGGAYEQYF.

There are many counts of this clonotype. The genes are TRBV2 and TRBJ1-2, with D possibly matching TRBD1 (5 bases). The germline CDR1 and CDR2 sequences are SNHLY and FYNNEI. The V end lost 2 bases, the J end lost 6 bases, and 19 bases lay between the germline ends. This CDR3 comprises 16 residues. Here the CDR3 reads CASSERSRGLVDGYTF. CDR3 DNA sequence: TGTGCCAGCAGTGAACGCTCGAGGGGCCTCGTGGATGGCTACACCTTC.

This clonotype has at least ten counts. V usage is TRBV27 and J usage is TRBJ2-7; 11 nucleotides match TRBD1. Germline CDR1 reads MNHEY; CDR2 reads SMNVEV (reference sequence). V gave up 8 bases and J gave up 2 bases; unmatched junction bases: 5. The CDR3 has 14 residues. CDR3 sequence (DNA): TGTGCCAGCCGATCGGGACAGGGGGCCTACGAGCAGTACTTC. It translates to CASRSGQGAYEQYF.

This clonotype was observed many times. The chain couples TRBV27 to TRBJ2-2, with 12 bases matching TRBD2. The length of the CDR3 is 16 residues. Germline V gene data show CDR1 as MNHEY and CDR2 as SMNVEV (reference sequence). With 5 bases clipped from V and 4 bases from J, the junction kept 5 bases outside the gene matches. CDR3: CASSKGLAGSTGELFF. CDR3 DNA sequence: TGTGCCAGCAGTAAAGGACTAGCGGGGAGCACCGGGGAGCTGTTTTTT.

In this sample, this clonotype turned up many times. The chain combines TRBV12-3 or TRBV12-4 with TRBJ2-5, with D possibly called TRBD1 or TRBD2 (6 bases each). The CDR3 is 14 amino acids. Trimming took off 5 bases at V and 5 bases at J, with 15 bases between the two ends. CDR3 residues: CASSLTGARETQYF. CDR3 DNA: TGTGCCAGCAGTCTCACGGGGGCCCGGGAGACCCAGTACTTC.

The CDR3 coding sequence is TGCAGTCGCAAACGGGACGGCGAAGGAAATTCACCCCTCCACTTT. Translation: CSRKRDGEGNSPLHF. The gene calls are TRBV20-1 and TRBJ1-6, with D possibly being TRBD1 (5 bases). V lost 8 bases to trimming and J lost 7 bases, with 21 bases between them. This CDR3 spans 15 amino acids. In germline, CDR1 is DFQATT, CDR2 SNEGSKA (reference sequence).

Many counts were recorded for this clonotype. DNA for the CDR3: TGTGCCAGCAGCCAGGGTATAAGGACAGGGGATGGCTACACCTTC. Its translation: CASSQGIRTGDGYTF. The chain uses TRBV6-5 and TRBJ1-2, with TRBD1 identical over 9 bases. J lost 6 bases, V lost 6 bases, and 11 bases had no gene match. The CDR3 loop spans 15 amino acids. Germline CDR1 reads MNHEY; CDR2 reads SVGAGI.

In its sample, this clonotype was seen many times. This chain uses TRBV19 with TRBJ2-5; D is uncertain. This CDR3 is built from 15 residues. V dropped 8 bases and J dropped 2 bases, with 18 bases sitting between them. Germline-derived CDR1 and CDR2 are LNHDA and SQIVND (reference sequence). The CDR3 bases are TGTGCCAGTGCCGCCTTTACCGGCAAACAAGAGACCCAGTACTTC. It codes for CASAAFTGKQETQYF.

The sample holds a few counts of this clonotype. The rearrangement joins TRBV5-1 to TRBJ2-5; 11 bases match TRBD2. CDR1 and CDR2 from the germline V gene are SGHRS and YFSETQ. The CDR3 is 16 residues long. J gave up 0 bases and V 5 bases, and 6 bases lay outside the gene matches. The CDR3 loop reads CASSPSSGGNQETQYF. CDR3 coding DNA: TGCGCCAGCAGTCCCTCTAGCGGGGGGAACCAAGAGACCCAGTACTTC.

The chain carries TRBV20-1 and TRBJ2-5, with D uncertain. Deletions cut 3 bases from V and 5 bases from J, with 13 bases between. Germline V gives CDR1 DFQATT, CDR2 SNEGSKA (reference sequence). The CDR3 contains 13 residues. The CDR3 DNA reads as TGCAGTGCTAGTGTCACGGTCCTGGAGACCCAGTACTTC. This translates into CSASVTVLETQYF.

The table lists this clonotype with many counts. The chain recombines TRBV27 with TRBJ2-1; 12 nucleotides match TRBD2. Trimming removed 5 bases from V and 6 bases from J; junction bases left unmatched: 11. Germline CDR1 is MNHEY and CDR2 is SMNVEV (reference sequence). This CDR3 region has 17 residues. CDR3 amino acids: CASSPSLAGGPTNEQFF. CDR3 DNA: TGTGCCAGCAGTCCGTCGCTAGCGGGGGGGCCAACCAATGAGCAGTTCTTC.

This clonotype was counted ten times or more. The chain carries TRBV20-1 and TRBJ2-3; D gene ambiguous. Germline CDR1 reads DFQATT; CDR2 reads SNEGSKA (reference sequence). The V end was cut by 6 bases, the J end by 6 bases, with 13 bases between. The CDR3 runs to 12 residues. CDR3 protein: CSAGDWSDTQYF. CDR3 DNA: TGCAGTGCCGGAGACTGGTCCGATACGCAGTATTTT.

This clonotype was seen ten or more times. This rearrangement joins TRBV5-1 to TRBJ1-3; D is unresolved. Germline CDR1 is SGHRS and CDR2 is YFSETQ. Trimming removed 0 bases from V and 0 bases from J, with 13 bases in between. The CDR3 runs 17 residues. This CDR3 is CASSLDGTPYSGNTIYF. The CDR3, as DNA: TGCGCCAGCAGCTTGGACGGAACACCTTACTCTGGAAACACCATATATTTT.

This clonotype was counted ten times or more. The J gene is TRBJ1-1, the V gene TRBV29-1, with 12 bases aligning to TRBD1. V gave up 7 bases and J gave up 0 bases; unmatched junction bases: 3. Germline V lookup: CDR1 SQVTM, CDR2 ANQGSEA. This CDR3 has 14 amino acids. CDR3: CSAGTGGLNTEAFF. The CDR3 nucleotides are TGCAGCGCCGGGACAGGGGGCTTGAACACTGAAGCTTTCTTT. Drawing the rest from reference TRBV29-1 and TRBJ1-1, the complete variable domain is SAVISQKPSRDICQRGTSLTIQCQVDSQVTMMFWYRQQPGQSLTLIATANQGSEATYESGFVIDKFPISRPNLTFSTLTVSNMSPEDSSIYLCSAGTGGLNTEAFFGQGTRLTVV.

This clonotype was recorded at least ten times. The V gene is TRBV29-1, the J gene TRBJ2-7; D assignment may be TRBD1 or TRBD2 (5 bases each). Germline V gives CDR1 SQVTM, CDR2 ANQGSEA. Between the trimmed V and J ends, which lost 6 bases and 0 bases, there was a span of 9 bases. The CDR3 has 12 residues. The DNA for the CDR3 is TGCAGCGTGATGGGGGTCTCCTACGAGCAGTACTTC. Amino acid sequence: CSVMGVSYEQYF.

This clonotype was recorded many times. The chain carries TRBV7-2 and TRBJ1-2, with TRBD1 matching over 7 bases. CDR3 length: 14 amino acids. V dropped 4 bases and J dropped 5; count of bases not matched to a gene: 7. The V gene's germline CDR1 is SGHTA and CDR2 FQGNSA. As DNA, the CDR3 is TGTGCCAGCAGCTGGGGGACAGACAGTTATGGCTACACCTTC. Its protein is CASSWGTDSYGYTF.

The sample holds many counts of this clonotype. The V gene is TRBV11-3, the J gene TRBJ2-2, with a tentative D call TRBD1 (5 bases). V was trimmed by 0 bases and J by 9 bases, leaving 14 bases between them. Per the germline V gene, CDR1 is SGHNT and CDR2 is YENEEA. The CDR3 covers 15 residues. CDR3 loop: CASSLDSQGSRELFF. CDR3 sequence (DNA): TGTGCCAGCAGCTTAGATAGTCAGGGTTCCAGGGAGCTGTTTTTT. Variable domain in full (rest from reference TRBV11-3 and TRBJ2-2): EAGVVQSPRYKIIEKKQPVAFWCNPISGHNTLYWYLQNLGQGPELLIRYENEEAVDDSQLPKDRFSAERLKGVDSTLKIQPAELGDSAVYLCASSLDSQGSRELFFGEGSRLTVL.

This clonotype was seen many times. The chain recombines TRBV24-1 with TRBJ1-3; TRBD1 is a possible D gene (5 bases). The CDR3 spans 17 residues. Germline CDR1 and CDR2: KGHDR and SFDVKD. Between the trimmed V and J ends, which lost 2 bases and 3 bases, there was a span of 16 bases. CDR3: CATSDSGGGNDGNTIYF. The CDR3 DNA follows: TGTGCCACCAGTGATTCTGGCGGGGGAAATGATGGAAACACCATATATTTT.

The V and J genes are TRBV7-3 and TRBJ2-7, with unresolved D. In germline, CDR1 is SGHTA, CDR2 FQGTGA. The CDR3 has 14 residues. Deletions cut 2 bases from V and 0 bases from J, with 8 bases between. The CDR3 here is CASSLSGFSYEQYF. In nucleotides, the CDR3 is TGTGCCAGCAGCTTATCGGGCTTCTCCTACGAGCAGTACTTC.

This clonotype was counted many times. This rearrangement joins TRBV7-9 to TRBJ2-3; TRBD1 agrees at 8 bases. Germline lookup yields CDR1 SEHNR and CDR2 FQNEAQ (reference sequence). The CDR3 consists of 13 residues. Unmatched junction bases numbered 4, after V lost 10 bases and J lost 1 base. The CDR3 DNA follows: TGTGCCACAGGACAGGGTGGCACAGATACGCAGTATTTT. Its protein is CATGQGGTDTQYF.

This clonotype was picked up many times. This chain connects TRBV5-6 to TRBJ2-2, with D unclear. Per the germline V gene, CDR1 is SGHDT and CDR2 is YYEEEE. The CDR3 consists of 12 residues. V was shortened by 10 bases and J by 6 bases, with 13 bases between the two germline ends. This chain's CDR3 is CARRIPSGELFF. CDR3 nucleotides: TGTGCCCGACGAATCCCTTCCGGGGAGCTGTTTTTT.